The 13 T cell receptor beta chains in this list originate from one sample, sequenced in a study of cytomegalovirus exposure and HLA in healthy donors. PCR was performed using 60 Vbeta and 13 Jbeta primers. Clones were read by immunoSEQ multiplex PCR, and TCRdb kept only the in-frame ones, dropping some. The repertoire holds around 92,000 clones, with approximately 82% as singletons. The sequenced sample was PBMCs. These receptors were taken from a female donor in good health and CMV-seropositive.

The rearrangement joins TRBV5-1 to TRBJ1-1, with 8 bases fitting TRBD1. Germline assignment: CDR1 SGHRS and CDR2 YFSETQ. The CDR3 is 16 residues long. V lost 3 bases to trimming and J lost 2 bases; unmatched junction nucleotides: 9. The CDR3 DNA is TGCGCCAGCAGCTCCGGACAGGGAGTGGTTAACACTGAAGCTTTCTTT. Encoded protein: CASSSGQGVVNTEAFF.

This chain uses TRBV5-5 with TRBJ2-7; D unresolved. V was cut by 0 bases and J by 2 bases, with 12 bases left in between. The CDR3 loop spans 15 amino acids. Germline V lookup: CDR1 SGHKS, CDR2 YYEKEE (reference sequence). The CDR3 sequence is CASSLVSVFPYEQYF. The DNA for the CDR3 is TGTGCCAGCAGCTTGGTTTCCGTTTTCCCCTACGAGCAGTACTTC.

The chain combines TRBV27 with TRBJ1-1; the D gene is possibly TRBD1 (6 bases). The CDR3 spans 15 residues. CDR1 and CDR2 (germline): MNHEY, SMNVEV (reference sequence). Trimming pared 4 bases from V and 2 bases from J, leaving 14 bases between. CDR3: CASSSLTGPNTEAFF. CDR3 in DNA: TGTGCCAGCAGTTCCCTCACAGGGCCCAACACTGAAGCTTTCTTT.

V gene TRBV10-3 combines with J gene TRBJ1-4, with 10 bases identical to TRBD1. The CDR3 length is 14 residues. Germline values: CDR1 ENHRY, CDR2 SYGVKD. The J segment lost 6 bases and the V segment lost 10 bases, leaving 8 bases of the junction unmatched. CDR3 sequence: CATRQGAGYEKLFF. Written as DNA, the CDR3 is TGTGCCACTCGACAGGGGGCGGGTTATGAAAAACTGTTTTTT.

J is TRBJ2-1 and V is TRBV9; tentatively, D is TRBD2 (6 bases). The CDR3 has 14 residues. Trimming took 0 bases from V and 10 from J, leaving 14 bases between them. Per the germline V gene, CDR1 is SGDLS and CDR2 is YYNGEE. The CDR3 DNA sequence: TGTGCCAGCAGCGTAGGTGGGGGAGGCCGGGAGCAGTTCTTC. This codes for CASSVGGGGREQFF.

The chain combines TRBV9 with TRBJ2-6; 9 bases are a match to TRBD1. Trimming at V came to 0 bases and at J to 4 bases, leaving 5 bases not matched to a gene. This CDR3 has 17 amino acids. Germline V gives CDR1 SGDLS, CDR2 YYNGEE. CDR3 in amino acids: CASSVAQGATGANVLTF. In DNA, the CDR3 is TGTGCCAGCAGCGTAGCACAGGGGGCGACCGGGGCCAACGTCCTGACTTTC.

V is TRBV28 and J is TRBJ2-7; 7 nucleotides line up with TRBD1. Germline V gene data show CDR1 as MDHEN and CDR2 as SYDVKM. There are 15 residues in the CDR3. V shed 7 bases and J 0 bases; nucleotides not matched to a gene: 9. The CDR3 sequence: CASTSGTESSYEQYF. The CDR3 DNA follows: TGTGCCAGCACCTCCGGGACAGAGAGCTCCTACGAGCAGTACTTC.

The J gene is TRBJ2-5, the V gene TRBV19; 9 positions agree with TRBD1. This CDR3 is 15 amino acids long. V shed 5 bases and J 5 bases; nucleotides not matched to a gene: 9. CDR1 and CDR2 (germline): LNHDA, SQIVND (reference sequence). The CDR3 spells CASSPWTGDSETQYF. CDR3 coding DNA: TGTGCCAGTAGTCCATGGACAGGGGATTCGGAGACCCAGTACTTC. Looking up the rest from reference TRBV19 and TRBJ2-5 gives the full variable domain: DGGITQSPKYLFRKEGQNVTLSCEQNLNHDAMYWYRQDPGQGLRLIYYSQIVNDFQKGDIAEGYSVSREKKESFPLTVTSAQKNPTAFYLCASSPWTGDSETQYFGPGTRLLVL.

There are a few counts of this clone. The CDR3 region has the DNA TGTGCCAGCAGCTTGGATAGGGGGCTTTTCAATGAGCAGTTCTTC. Its protein product is CASSLDRGLFNEQFF. The rearrangement uses TRBV5-6 and TRBJ2-1; 7 nucleotides align to TRBD1. Germline loops: CDR1 SGHDT, CDR2 YYEEEE. The CDR3 totals 15 residues. V lost 0 bases, J lost 6 bases, and 6 bases stayed unmatched.

The chain has TRBV28 and TRBJ2-1; D might be TRBD1 (5 bases). The germline CDR1 and CDR2 sequences are MDHEN and SYDVKM. The CDR3 sequence is 13 residues long. V lost 4 bases to trimming and J lost 5 bases, with 9 bases between them. The CDR3 bases are TGTGCCAGCAGTTCACAGGAAAACAATGAGCAGTTCTTC. Encoded protein: CASSSQENNEQFF.

This sequence joins TRBV29-1 and TRBJ2-7; 9 nucleotides match TRBD2. This CDR3 spans 16 amino acids. V lost 7 bases and J lost 2; bases outside the gene matches: 15. Per germline, CDR1 SQVTM and CDR2 ANQGSEA. The CDR3 bases are TGCAGCGCAGATGGATTGAGCGGGAGGAATGCCTACGAGCAGTACTTC. Residues: CSADGLSGRNAYEQYF.

The V call is TRBV27, the J call TRBJ2-1; maybe TRBD1 (6 bases). V was shortened by 6 bases and J by 9 bases, with 21 bases between the two germline ends. The V gene's germline CDR1 is MNHEY and CDR2 SMNVEV (reference sequence). The CDR3 extends over 15 amino acids. CDR3 coding DNA: TGTGCCAGCAGCCGTGGTGCAGGGGCGAGTGGTGAGCAGTTCTTC. It encodes CASSRGAGASGEQFF.

The V gene is TRBV4-2, the J gene TRBJ2-5; possibly TRBD1 for D (6 bases). The CDR3 sequence is 14 residues long. Trimming took off 0 bases at V and 5 bases at J, with 10 bases between the two ends. In germline, CDR1 is LGHNA, CDR2 YNFKEQ. In nucleotides, the CDR3 is TGTGCCAGCAGCCAAGAACCAGGGGAGGAGACCCAGTACTTC. Its protein is CASSQEPGEETQYF.